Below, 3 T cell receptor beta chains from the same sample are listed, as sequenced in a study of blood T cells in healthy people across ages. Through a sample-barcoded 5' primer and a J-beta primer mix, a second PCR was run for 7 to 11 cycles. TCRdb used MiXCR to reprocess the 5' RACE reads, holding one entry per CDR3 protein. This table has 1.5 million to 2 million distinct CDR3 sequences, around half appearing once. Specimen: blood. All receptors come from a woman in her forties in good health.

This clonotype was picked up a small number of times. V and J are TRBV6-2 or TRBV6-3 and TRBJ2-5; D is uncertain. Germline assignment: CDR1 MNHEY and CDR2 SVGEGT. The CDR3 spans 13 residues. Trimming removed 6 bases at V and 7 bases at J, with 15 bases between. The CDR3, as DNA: TGTGCCAGCAGAAGAGAGCTGAAGTGGACCCAGTACTTC. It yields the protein CASRRELKWTQYF.

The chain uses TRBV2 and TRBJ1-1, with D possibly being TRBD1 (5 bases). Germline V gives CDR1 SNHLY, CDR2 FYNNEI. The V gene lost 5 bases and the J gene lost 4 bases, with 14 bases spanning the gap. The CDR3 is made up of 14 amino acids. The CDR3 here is CASSSLGGVTEAFF. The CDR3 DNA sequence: TGTGCCAGCAGTTCCCTGGGGGGAGTCACTGAAGCTTTCTTT.

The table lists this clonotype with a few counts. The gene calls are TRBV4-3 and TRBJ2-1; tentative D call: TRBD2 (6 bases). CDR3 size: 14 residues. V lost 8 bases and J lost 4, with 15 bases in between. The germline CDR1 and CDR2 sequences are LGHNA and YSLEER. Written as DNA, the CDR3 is TGCGCCAGCGGGGGAGGACTATCTTACAATGAGCAGTTCTTC. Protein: CASGGGLSYNEQFF.